This T cell receptor beta chain was sequenced in a study of blood T cell repertoires in COVID-19 (TCRdb year 2020). Study-level background: The collaborator samples originated in the United States, Italy and Spain and spanned the acute and convalescent phases of COVID-19. The prospective study material was composed of cDNA or gDNA derived from T cells, B-cell-depleted T cells, or PBMCs. Subjects who had been exposed to COVID-19, were actively infected with it, or had recovered from it provided the deeply sampled blood TCRbeta repertoires that made up the dataset. The repertoires were made available in a free public database intended to serve as a resource for research on the immune response to SARS-CoV-2. The samples were drawn from two sources: the first 160 participants of the ongoing ImmuneRACE study, and some 1,300 subjects contributed by 6 global collaborators. Sample metadata almost always included a de-identified subject ID, COVID-19 status, age in years and sex. HLA class I and class II types, where available, came from metadata supplied by the sample provider rather than from assay-based typing.

V lost 3 bases and J lost 6 bases, and the count of bases not matched to a germline gene is 1. The CDR3, from cysteine to phenylalanine, totals 15 residues. Only the CDR3 portion is preserved as DNA: 45 bases, with reading frame beginning at the first base. The germline V gene supplies CDR1 KGHSH and CDR2 LQKENI. This clone appeared a single time. Its antigen remains unidentified. No base quality values were provided; no much bigger clone lies one nucleotide off. Paper-wide results and their limitations: The quantity of clinical and demographic metadata differed by source and by participant and was supplied without curation.

The collaborating institutions used their own protocols to collect whole blood in K2EDTA tubes. For TCRbeta analysis, collaborators shipped samples as frozen whole blood, isolated PBMCs, or DNA extracted from either of those sample types. TCRbeta CDR3 regions were amplified from genomic DNA by means of the immunoSEQ Assay, a bias-controlled multiplex PCR. Per the original workflow: The number of nucleated cells in each sample was estimated by amplification of reference gene primers within the assay. Sequence reads were collapsed and filtered to measure the absolute abundance of every unique TCRbeta CDR3 rearrangement. For each sample, productive Simpson clonality was calculated as the square root of Simpson's diversity index over productive rearrangements. Held by TCRdb, this immuneACCESS table contains in-frame sequences only and omits some clones. Under half of the omission traces to an unresolved V gene where checked; the cause of the rest is unknown. D and trimming come from the DNA, and the V and J calls and clone size come from that table. The sample table shows about 180,000 clones, and roughly four fifths are seen once. The top ten constitute roughly 6.3% of the sample.

Sequencing was performed on peripheral blood. The TCR originated in a human donor in a cohort sampled during active COVID-19. The chain uses TRBV18 and TRBJ2-1, with TRBD2 matching 14 junction bases. The CDR3 region: CASSPGLAGGNEQFF. In nucleotide form, the sequence is TGTGCCAGCTCACCCGGACTAGCGGGGGGCAATGAGCAGTTCTTC.